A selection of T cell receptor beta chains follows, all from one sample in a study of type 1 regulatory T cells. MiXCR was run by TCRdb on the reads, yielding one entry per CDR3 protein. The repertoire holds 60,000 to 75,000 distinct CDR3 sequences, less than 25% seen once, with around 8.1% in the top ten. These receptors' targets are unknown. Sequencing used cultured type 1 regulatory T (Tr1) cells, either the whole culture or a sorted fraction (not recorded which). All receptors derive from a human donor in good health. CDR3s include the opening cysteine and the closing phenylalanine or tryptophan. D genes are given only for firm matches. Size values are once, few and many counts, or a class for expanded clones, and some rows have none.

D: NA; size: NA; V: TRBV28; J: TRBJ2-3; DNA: TGTGCCAGCAGTGCCGTATCAGATACGCAGTATTTT; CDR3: CASSAVSDTQYF
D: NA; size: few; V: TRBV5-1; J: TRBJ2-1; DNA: TGCGCCAGCAGCTTGGCCGCTCAAAGGTACAATGAGCAGTTCTTC; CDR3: CASSLAAQRYNEQFF
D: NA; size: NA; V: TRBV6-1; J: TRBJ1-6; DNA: TGTGCCAGCAGTGAAGTAGGTAATTCACCCCTCCACTTT; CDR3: CASSEVGNSPLHF
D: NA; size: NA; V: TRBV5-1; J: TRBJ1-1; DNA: TGCGCCAGCAGCCTGCAGGGGTGGGACACTGAAGCTTTCTTT; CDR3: CASSLQGWDTEAFF
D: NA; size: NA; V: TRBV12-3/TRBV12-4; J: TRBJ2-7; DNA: TGTGCCAGCAGTTTTGCCAGCTACTACGAGCAGTACTTC; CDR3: CASSFASYYEQYF
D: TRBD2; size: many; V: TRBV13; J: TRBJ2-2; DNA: TGTGCCAGCAGCTTAGGGCTAGCGGGAGAGTACCCCTACACCGGGGAGCTGTTTTTT; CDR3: CASSLGLAGEYPYTGELFF
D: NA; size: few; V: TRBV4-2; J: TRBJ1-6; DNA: TGTGCCAGCAGCCAAGATCGAACTATTTCACCCCTCCACTTT; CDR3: CASSQDRTISPLHF
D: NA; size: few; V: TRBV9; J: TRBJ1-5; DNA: TGTGCCAGCAGCGTAGCTGGGGCCCTCAATCAGCCCCAGCATTTT; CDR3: CASSVAGALNQPQHF
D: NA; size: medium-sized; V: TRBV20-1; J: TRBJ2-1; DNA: TGCAGTGCTAGTGACCAACCTGGTGGCTACAATGAGCAGTTCTTC; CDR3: CSASDQPGGYNEQFF
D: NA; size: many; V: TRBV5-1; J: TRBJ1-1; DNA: TGCGCCAGCAGCGCACAGGGAAGCACTGAAGCTTTCTTT; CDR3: CASSAQGSTEAFF
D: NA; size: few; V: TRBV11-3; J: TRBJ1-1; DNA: TGTGCCAGCAGTCAAACAGGAAACACTGAAGCTTTCTTT; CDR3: CASSQTGNTEAFF
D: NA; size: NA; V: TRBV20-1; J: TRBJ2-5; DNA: TGCAGTGCGTCGACTAGAGAAGAGACCCAGTACTTC; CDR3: CSASTREETQYF
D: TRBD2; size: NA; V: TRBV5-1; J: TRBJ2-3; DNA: TGCGCCAGCAGCTTGGGACTAGCGGGAGGGACAGATACGCAGTATTTT; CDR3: CASSLGLAGGTDTQYF
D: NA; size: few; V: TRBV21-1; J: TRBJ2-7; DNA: TGTGCCAGCACCCCGGGACTAGCAACCTACGAGCAGTACTTC; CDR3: CASTPGLATYEQYF
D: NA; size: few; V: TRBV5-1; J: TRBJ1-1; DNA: TGCGCCAGCAGCTTCCGGGAGGGGACTGAAGCTTTCTTT; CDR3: CASSFREGTEAFF
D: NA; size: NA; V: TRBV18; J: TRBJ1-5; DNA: TGTGCCAGCTCACGCGGGAGAAATCAGCCCCAGCATTTT; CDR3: CASSRGRNQPQHF
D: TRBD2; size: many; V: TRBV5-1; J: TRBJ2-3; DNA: TGCGCCAGCAGCAGGACTAGCGCGGATACGCAGTATTTT; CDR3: CASSRTSADTQYF
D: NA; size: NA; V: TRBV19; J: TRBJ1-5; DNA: TGTGCCAGTAGTCCTCCGTGGTCGACGAGCAATCAGCCCCAGCATTTT; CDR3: CASSPPWSTSNQPQHF
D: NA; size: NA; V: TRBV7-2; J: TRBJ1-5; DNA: TGTGCCAGCAGCTCTAAAGTACGGCAGCCCCAGCATTTT; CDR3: CASSSKVRQPQHF
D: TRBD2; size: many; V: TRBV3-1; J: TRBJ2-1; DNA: TGTGCCAGCAGCCAAGATAGGCTAGCGGCCTGGGGGAGGCAGTTCTTC; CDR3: CASSQDRLAAWGRQFF
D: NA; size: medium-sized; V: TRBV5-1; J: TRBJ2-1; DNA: TGCGCCAGCAGCTTGGAGCCTAGCTCCCATGAGCAGTTCTTC; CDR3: CASSLEPSSHEQFF
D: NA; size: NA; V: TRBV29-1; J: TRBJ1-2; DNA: TGCAGCGTTGAAGTATTTGGCGGCTACACCTTC; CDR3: CSVEVFGGYTF
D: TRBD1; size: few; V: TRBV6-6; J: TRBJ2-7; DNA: TGTGCCAGCAGTCAGGGGACAGGGAGACGCGAGCAGTACTTC; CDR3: CASSQGTGRREQYF
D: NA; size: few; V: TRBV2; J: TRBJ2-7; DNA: TGTGCCAGCAGTCCGCAGGGATACGAGCAGTACTTC; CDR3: CASSPQGYEQYF
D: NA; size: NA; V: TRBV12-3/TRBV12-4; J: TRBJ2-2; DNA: TGTGCCAGCAGCCCCGTACAGGGCGCGAACACCGGGGAGCTGTTTTTT; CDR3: CASSPVQGANTGELFF
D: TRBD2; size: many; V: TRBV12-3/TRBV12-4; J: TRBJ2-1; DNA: TGTGCCAGCAGTATTCGACTAGCGGACTACAATGAGCAGTTCTTC; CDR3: CASSIRLADYNEQFF
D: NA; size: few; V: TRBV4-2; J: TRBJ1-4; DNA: TGTGCCAGCAGCCAAGAAGTTGCAACTAATGAAAAACTGTTTTTT; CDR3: CASSQEVATNEKLFF
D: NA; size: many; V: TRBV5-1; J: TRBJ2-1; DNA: TGCGCCAGCAGCTGGGGGGAGAGCTCCTACAATGAGCAGTTCTTC; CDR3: CASSWGESSYNEQFF